The sequence of this TCR beta chain was determined in a study of vaccination and CD4 T cells after COVID-19. Overall study: Every participant had a vaccine, which was either BNT162b2 or mRNA-1273, given in two doses. Cells were stimulated with overlapping spike peptide pools from SARS-CoV-2, HCoV-NL63, HCoV-OC43 and HCoV-229E.

This clonotype was recorded once. Its antigen is as yet unknown. Treatment of the sample: roughly 10-day PBMC culture with coronavirus spike peptide pools or control peptides (ViraFEST assay). Oncomine TCR Beta short-read sequencing was applied to DNA from cultured CD4+ T cells. TCRdb re-called the PCR reads with MiXCR, one entry per CDR3 protein. The sample lists around 15,000 distinct CDR3 sequences, approximately 80% seen once, with around 10% in the top ten. The CDR3 contains 16 residues. Germline lookup yields CDR1 SGHNT and CDR2 YENEEA. Trimming shortened V by 1 base and J by 4 bases, and 16 bases separated the two germline ends.

Sequencing was performed on CD4+ T cells from blood, cultured in vitro, taken after SARS-CoV-2 vaccination. The V gene is TRBV11-3, the J gene TRBJ1-2, with D perhaps matching TRBD1 (6 bases). This clonotype originated in a human donor who received a COVID-19 vaccine. In DNA form, the CDR3 reads TGTGCCAGCAGCTTAGTTTACAGTCAGGGGATCTATGGCTACACCTTC. This translates into CASSLVYSQGIYGYTF.